This T cell receptor beta chain was found in a study of blood T cells in healthy people across ages (dated by TCRdb to 2014 to 2015). A note on the overall study: In model experiments, template switching captured about one uniquely barcoded TCR beta cDNA molecule for every two T cells. Age-related changes in TCR beta repertoire diversity were measured in the study by deep sequencing normalized with unique cDNA molecular identifiers. Donors were grouped into four age groups: young (average roughly 17 years), middle-aged (39), aged (about 59) and long-lived (just over 80). To avoid experimental bias, donors of different ages were distributed randomly across sequencing lanes. Using the same blood draw, the study looked at two additional independent replicas of 1 million unique cDNA reads for two donors, one aged 18 to 29 and the other aged 80 or older. Paper-wide results and their limitations: Compared with the aged group, the long-lived group had more naive CD4+ T cells, fewer expanded clones and increased TCR diversity, a pattern suggesting age selection. Because donor CMV infection status was unknown, age-related changes in expanded clonotypes were potentially confounded. Observed TCR beta diversity per million T cells fell roughly linearly with age, and a significant reduction was already apparent by age about 38. The percentage of naive T cells measured by flow cytometry correlated strongly with observed TCR beta diversity. Total diversity estimates from one million sequenced T cells were considered lower bounds and underestimates. Conclusive comparison of naive and antigen-experienced compartments was prevented by the profiling of bulk unsorted PBMCs.

Donors were a few dozen systemically healthy Caucasian individuals from Russia aged roughly 6 to 90 years. About 9.1 milliliters of peripheral blood were collected from each donor into EDTA-treated Vacutainer tubes. PBMCs were isolated by Ficoll-Paque density-gradient centrifugation, with at least 6 million obtained per sample. Trizol reagent was used to extract total RNA from the PBMCs, yielding at least 5.5 micrograms per sample. For every donor, an aliquot of PBMCs went through flow cytometry to measure the percentages of naive CD45RAhigh/CD27high T cells. The germline V gene supplies CDR1 SNHLY and CDR2 FYNNEI. Relative to germline, V is 0 bases shorter and J is 2 bases shorter, with 12 bases between their ends. Including the terminal cysteine and phenylalanine, the CDR3 comprises 16 residues. The only DNA kept is the CDR3, 48 bases in frame from the first base. Notes on this clonotype: Its target antigen remains unknown. No quality values exist for individual bases; no much larger clone is one base distant.

Receptor amplification or capture employed 5' RACE. The instrument was an Illumina HiSeq 2500. The second PCR ran for about 6 to 11 cycles and used a J-beta primer mix along with a sample-barcoded 5' primer. Each TCR beta cDNA molecule received a unique molecular identifier from a template-switch 5' adaptor carrying 12 random nucleotides. At least 3 million CDR3-containing paired-end reads were obtained from each sample. The Mint cDNA synthesis kit, primed by a TRBC-specific oligonucleotide, was used to synthesize first-strand cDNA from all RNA. Following uracil-DNA glycosylase treatment, all cDNA underwent a first 18-cycle PCR with the universal primers M1SS and BC2_uni_R. The authors' analysis ran thus. Each sample was normalized by randomly selecting 1 million high-quality reads, each carrying a distinct molecular identifier. Reads with shared molecular identifiers were discarded instead of being binned into consensus sequences. CDR3 identification, clonotype clustering and error correction used MiTCR with a Q25 quality threshold and the strictest error-elimination algorithm. A nonparametric unseen species model with Euler transformation was used to estimate lower-bound total TCR beta diversity. TCRdb reanalyzed the raw reads on its own, using fastp at Q25 for trimming and MiXCR for clone calling, and kept in-frame beta chains. One record per CDR3 amino acid sequence lists the most common genes and DNA. TCRdb assigned the V and J calls; the authors' analysis was not used. Counted in this sample were hundreds of thousands of distinct CDR3 sequences; about 36% of them appeared once. The leading ten clones occupy 10% to 15% of the sample.

The sequence was obtained from a man between 18 and 35 years old in good health. The specimen sequenced was blood. This chain joins TRBV2 to TRBJ2-3, with the D call tentatively TRBD1 or TRBD2, each fitting 6 bases. The CDR3 here reads CASSEAGWGATDTQYF. The DNA is as follows: TGTGCCAGCAGTGAAGCGGGATGGGGGGCCACAGATACGCAGTATTTT.